This is a list of T cell receptor delta chains from one sample in a study of γδ T cells in repeated Plasmodium falciparum infection. With CATT, TCRdb re-called clones from the multiplex PCR reads. The sample carries some 50,000 delta-chain clones, 1.5% to 2% recorded once. Sequencing used gamma-delta T cells from blood. Receptors originate from a pool of human donors (malaria-infected and uninfected, not separated). The CDR3 runs from the conserved cysteine through the conserved F or W. The order of the fields is V gene, D gene, clone size, J gene, CDR3 DNA, CDR3 protein. A D gene is named only where the DNA matches it firmly. A clone size is listed for some rows: how often the clone was seen (once, few, many), or a class if it is expanded.

TRDV1	TRDD3	many	TRDJ1	TGTGCTCTTGGGGAACCCATTCCTACAGGGGCTGGGGGATATCGGGGGCGGTACACCGATAAACTCATCTTT	CALGEPIPTGAGGYRGRYTDKLIF
TRDV1	TRDD3	many	TRDJ1	TGTGCTCTTGGACCAACCCCTTATCCTACGCTTTTTTCTACTGGGGGATACAGGGCCGGCACCGATAAACTCATCTTT	CALGPTPYPTLFSTGGYRAGTDKLIF
TRDV1	.	many	TRDJ1	TGTGCTCTTGGGACCCCCTACCTTCGCGCTGGGGCTACCCATGGGCATGCTCATACCGATAAACTCATCTTT	CALGTPYLRAGATHGHAHTDKLIF
TRDV1	.	many	TRDJ1	TGTGCTCTTGGGGGAAGACTTAAAAAGTCCCTCCGGTACACCGATAAACTCATCTTT	CALGGRLKKSLRYTDKLIF
TRDV1	TRDD3	many	TRDJ1	TGTGCTCTTGGGGCAATACCGGGGGATTTAAAAGGGCGTAAGACCGATAAACTCACCTTT	CALGAIPGDLKGRKTDKLTF
TRDV3	TRDD3	many	TRDJ1	TGTGCCTTCCGGGGGGCCTTCCGCTACTTCGGAGTGGGGGATACGCGAGGCGATAAACTCATCTTT	CAFRGAFRYFGVGDTRGDKLIF
TRDV1	.	many	TRDJ1	TGTGCTCTTGGGGAAGATCTCAGAATCCTTGGACGCCCCATGGGCACCGATAAACTCATCTTT	CALGEDLRILGRPMGTDKLIF
TRDV1	TRDD3	.	TRDJ1	TGTGCTCTTGGGTCAGCACGACTGGGGGTACGATCAGATAAACTCATCTTT	CALGSARLGVRSDKLIF
TRDV1	TRDD3	many	TRDJ1	TGTGCTCTTGGGTACGTAGGGTGGGGGGATATCTACACCGATAAACTCATCTTT	CALGYVGWGDIYTDKLIF
TRDV2	TRDD3	many	TRDJ1	TGTGCCTGTGACACGTGGGGGAAGGCGGATAAACTCATCTTT	CACDTWGKADKLIF
TRDV1	.	.	TRDJ1	TGTGCTCTTGGGGGCCAAGTACTTCGGCGGGAGATTGGGGAACTCATCTTT	CALGGQVLRREIGELIF
TRDV1	TRDD3	medium-sized	TRDJ1	TGTGCTCTTGGGGAAATTGATGTGGGCTGGGGATACTGGGTTCCATACACCGATAAACTCATCTTT	CALGEIDVGWGYWVPYTDKLIF
TRDV1	TRDD3	many	TRDJ1	TGTGCTCTTGGGGTCTGGGGGATATCTCCCACCGATAAACTCATCTTT	CALGVWGISPTDKLIF
TRDV1	TRDD3	many	TRDJ1	TGTGCTCTTGGGGACCCCATCCGCCTACTGGGGGACCCTCGATACACCGATAAACTCATCTTT	CALGDPIRLLGDPRYTDKLIF
TRDV1	.	many	TRDJ1	TGTGCTCTTGGGATCCGGAGTACGGGGTTCGCGTGCGATAAACTCATCTTT	CALGIRSTGFACDKLIF
TRDV1	.	many	TRDJ1	TGTGCTCTTGGGGAAACGAAAGGGCCTACCCCTGGGCACGGTAAACTCATCTTT	CALGETKGPTPGHGKLIF
TRDV1	.	many	TRDJ1	TGTGCTCTTGGGCTGCCCCTGGGCTCTCTCCGGTACACCGATAAACTCATCTTT	CALGLPLGSLRYTDKLIF
TRDV2	TRDD3	many	TRDJ1	TGTGCCTGTGACACCGTTCCTACCCTACTGGGGGAGGACACCGATAAACTCATCTTT	CACDTVPTLLGEDTDKLIF
TRDV1	TRDD3	medium-sized	TRDJ1	TGTGCTCTTGGGGACCGCGACTGGGGGATACCCAGAAACACCGATAAACTCATCTTT	CALGDRDWGIPRNTDKLIF
TRDV1	TRDD3	many	TRDJ1	TGTGCTCTTGGGGAACTAGTTAATCCTACGTGGTGGTGGGGGATACGCAAGAAGACCGATAAACTCATCTTT	CALGELVNPTWWWGIRKKTDKLIF
TRDV1	TRDD3	medium-sized	TRDJ2	TGTGCTCTTGGGGAAGATCCTACGCTCGTACTGGGGGATATTTCACGTGGGGCTTTGACAGCACAACTCTTCTTT	CALGEDPTLVLGDISRGALTAQLFF
TRDV1	TRDD3	many	TRDJ1	TGTGCTCTTGGGGAAACTCTCCAACTGGGGGGCCTGTACACCGATAAACTCATCTTT	CALGETLQLGGLYTDKLIF
TRDV3	TRDD2	many	TRDJ1	TGTGCCTCTACCTTCCTTCTTGCGGCACCGGGCGGACCGTACACCGATAAACTCATCTTT	CASTFLLAAPGGPYTDKLIF
TRDV1	TRDD3	medium-sized	TRDJ1	TGTGCTCTTGGGGAAGGTGTTACCCGGGGCCGACTGGGGGCTCCGTACACCGATAAACTCATCTTT	CALGEGVTRGRLGAPYTDKLIF
TRDV1	TRDD3	medium-sized	TRDJ1	TGTGCTCTTGGGGATTCTACGGCTGGGGGACCTTTCACAACCGATAAACTCATCTTT	CALGDSTAGGPFTTDKLIF
TRDV1	.	many	TRDJ1	TGTGCTCTTGGGGATCCGGGACCCCCACACCCCCTTTGCACCGATAAACTCATCTTT	CALGDPGPPHPLCTDKLIF
TRDV1	TRDD2	medium-sized	TRDJ1	TGTGCTCTTGGGAACCTTCCTACGAAGTCTACGTACACCGATAAACTCATCTTT	CALGNLPTKSTYTDKLIF
TRDV1	TRDD3	medium-sized	TRDJ1	TGTGCTCTTGGGGAACTATCCTACCAGGGGGATAGCTACACCGATAAACTCATCTTT	CALGELSYQGDSYTDKLIF
TRDV1	.	few	TRDJ1	TGTGCTCTTGGGGAACTCCTACGGCCGGAACTGGCTAGCAAACTCATCTTT	CALGELLRPELASKLIF
TRDV1	.	few	TRDJ2	TGTGCCCTTGGGGAACTAGATCGTCCTGGAGATACAGTCACAGCACAACTCTTCTTT	CALGELDRPGDTVTAQLFF
TRDV2	TRDD3	many	TRDJ1	TGTGCCTGTGACACCGTGGCCCTACTGGGGGATAGGGGTGAGACCGATAAACTCATCTTT	CACDTVALLGDRGETDKLIF
TRDV1	TRDD3	many	TRDJ1	TGTGCTCTTGGGATGGGTGGGAGATCTACGATTCTGGGGGATATTTTTCACACCGATAAACTCATCTTT	CALGMGGRSTILGDIFHTDKLIF
TRDV1	.	many	TRDJ1	TGTGCTCTTGGGGAACGGTATCCGGGGTATGTTTCCGATAAACTCATCTTT	CALGERYPGYVSDKLIF
TRDV1	TRDD3	many	TRDJ1	TGTGCTCTTGGGGAACAACTCCTACGGTCTGGGGGATCGCGCCTCATATTT	CALGEQLLRSGGSRLIF
TRDV1	TRDD3	few	TRDJ1	TGCTCTGGGGGAAAAGACCCCGCGGGGGATAGGGACAAACTCATCTTT	CSGGKDPAGDRDKLIF
TRDV3	.	medium-sized	TRDJ1	TGTGCCTTTTCCACGATATACGATACGGCCCCCACCGATAAACTCATCTTT	CAFSTIYDTAPTDKLIF
TRDV1	TRDD3	medium-sized	TRDJ1	TGTGCTCTTGAGGAACACTGGGGCCTTAAACTCATCTTT	CALEEHWGLKLIF
TRDV1	.	many	TRDJ1	TGTGCTCTTGGGGAAAATCGTCTCGCATCCCGCGTGTACACCGATAAACTCATCTTT	CALGENRLASRVYTDKLIF
TRDV1	.	many	TRDJ1	TGTGCTCTTGGGGGCCTGTGGTATACCGTCCGGGGGGTCCTAAGCGATAAACACATCTTT	CALGGLWYTVRGVLSDKHIF
TRDV1	TRDD3	many	TRDJ1	TGTGCTCTTGGGGAAGCCACGGCAGACTGGGGGATAGGGACCGATAAACTCATCTTT	CALGEATADWGIGTDKLIF
TRDV2	TRDD3	medium-sized	TRDJ1	TGTGCCTGTGACTTACTGGGGGAATACACCGATAAACTCATCTTT	CACDLLGEYTDKLIF
TRAV29/DV5	TRDD3	many	TRDJ1	TGTGCAGCAAGCCCTGGGGTGCGAGGCGGGGGATACGATAAACTCATCTTT	CAASPGVRGGGYDKLIF
TRDV2	TRDD3	medium-sized	TRDJ1	TGTGCCTGTGACACCTTGGGGGATCCAAGGCCGTACACCGATAAACTCATCTTT	CACDTLGDPRPYTDKLIF
TRDV1	TRDD3	many	TRDJ1	TGTGCTCTTGGGGAACCCGACAGACCTCGTGTACTGGGGGGTATAAGATACACCGATAAACTCATCTTT	CALGEPDRPRVLGGIRYTDKLIF
TRDV1	.	medium-sized	TRDJ1	TGTGCTCTTGGGGAACCCCACCTATTTATCTCGCATGCGTACACCGATAAACTCATCTTT	CALGEPHLFISHAYTDKLIF
TRDV1	TRDD3	.	TRDJ1	TGTGCTCTTGGGGAACTCCTTTTGTCTGGGGGATACAGGGGTTACACCGATAAACTCATCTTT	CALGELLLSGGYRGYTDKLIF
TRDV2	TRDD3	many	TRDJ1	TGTGCCTGTGATTCTATCGGTACTGGGGGAACTGATACACCGACCCGACCCGATAAACTCATCTTT	CACDSIGTGGTDTPTRPDKLIF
TRDV2	.	medium-sized	TRDJ1	TGTGCCTGTGCAGCGCGCCGAATATTCTTCAACCGACTCCCCGTTTACACCGATAAACTCATCTTT	CACAARRIFFNRLPVYTDKLIF
TRDV1	TRDD2	many	TRDJ1	TGTGCTCTTGGGGGACCTGGGGACAGAGACTTCCTACGAGGGGGGGACGTAAAACTCATCTTT	CALGGPGDRDFLRGGDVKLIF